A single sample gave rise to the 5 T cell receptor beta chains below, sequenced in a study of neurological immune-mediated disorders. From the 5' RACE reads, TCRdb called clonotypes with MiXCR, one entry per CDR3 protein. The sample yields 95,000 or so distinct CDR3 sequences, 3.5% seen once. Source material: PBMCs. These receptors were collected from a young woman with multiple sclerosis.

This clonotype was detected many times. The chain joins TRBV4-1 to TRBJ2-5; 9 bases match TRBD1. Germline V gives CDR1 MGHRA, CDR2 YSYEKL. V was pared by 0 bases and J by 3 bases, with 8 bases of the junction left unmatched. The CDR3 loop spans 17 amino acids. CDR3 DNA sequence: TGCGCCAGCAGCCAAGAACCTATACAGGGGGCCAAAGAGACCCAGTACTTC. Encoded protein: CASSQEPIQGAKETQYF.

This clonotype showed up many times. This chain uses TRBV6-5 with TRBJ2-1; no clear D gene. V lost 5 bases to trimming and J lost 15 bases, with 14 bases between them. There are 11 residues in the CDR3. Germline loops: CDR1 MNHEY, CDR2 SVGAGI. In nucleotides, the CDR3 is TGTGCCAGCAGTCATCGAGGTGTCCCGTTCTTC. Translation gives CASSHRGVPFF.

This clonotype occurred many times. The chain has TRBV10-3 and TRBJ2-5, with no clear D. Per the germline V gene, CDR1 is ENHRY and CDR2 is SYGVKD. The CDR3 sequence is 11 residues long. V lost 4 bases and J lost 4, with 4 bases in between. The CDR3 sequence is CAISGGETQYF. CDR3 DNA sequence: TGTGCCATCAGTGGAGGAGAGACCCAGTACTTC.

The chain employs TRBV7-6 and TRBJ2-5; weak D call: TRBD1 (5 bases). This CDR3 contains 12 residues. V dropped 4 bases and J dropped 3 bases, with 6 bases sitting between them. CDR1 and CDR2 (germline): SGHVS, FNYEAQ. The CDR3 DNA is TGTGCCAGCAGCTCCAGGGAAGAGACCCAGTACTTC. Its translation is CASSSREETQYF.

This clonotype has ten or more counts. The chain uses TRBV20-1 and TRBJ1-4, with no clear D. V lost 1 base, J lost 7 bases, and 16 bases lay in between. The CDR3 contains 15 residues. Germline CDR1 DFQATT, CDR2 SNEGSKA (reference sequence). CDR3 protein: CSARGFEGWGEKLFF. The CDR3 DNA follows: TGCAGTGCTAGAGGCTTTGAAGGGTGGGGTGAAAAACTGTTTTTT.